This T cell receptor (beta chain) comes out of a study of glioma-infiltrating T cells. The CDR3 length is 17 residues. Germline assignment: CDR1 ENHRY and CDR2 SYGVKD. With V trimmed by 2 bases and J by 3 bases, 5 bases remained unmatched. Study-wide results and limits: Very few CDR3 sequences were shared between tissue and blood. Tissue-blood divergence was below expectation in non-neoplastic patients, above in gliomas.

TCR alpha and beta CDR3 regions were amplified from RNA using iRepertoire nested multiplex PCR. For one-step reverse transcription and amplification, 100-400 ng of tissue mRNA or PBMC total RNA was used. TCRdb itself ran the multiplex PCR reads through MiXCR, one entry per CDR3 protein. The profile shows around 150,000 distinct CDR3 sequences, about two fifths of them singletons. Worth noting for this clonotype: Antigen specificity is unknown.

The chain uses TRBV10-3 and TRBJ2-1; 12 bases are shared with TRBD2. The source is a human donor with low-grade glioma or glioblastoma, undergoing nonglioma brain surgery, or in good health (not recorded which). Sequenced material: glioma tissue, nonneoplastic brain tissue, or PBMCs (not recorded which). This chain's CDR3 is CAISETTSGSVYNEQFF. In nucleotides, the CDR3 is TGTGCCATCAGTGAGACGACTAGCGGGAGTGTCTACAATGAGCAGTTCTTC.